This T cell receptor (beta chain) derives from a study of T cell repertoires in cytomegalovirus infection. About the study: Indications of both CMV infection and matching HLA type were provided by public TCR beta signatures.

TCRdb reprocessed the reads with MiXCR, giving one entry per CDR3 protein. Of fewer than 400,000 distinct CDR3 sequences in the sample, about a sixth are singletons; the top ten hold 8.5% to 10%. The CDR3 runs 14 residues. Germline CDR1 is SQVTM and CDR2 is ANQGSEA. The V end was cut by 0 bases, the J end by 7 bases, with 16 bases between. The study's findings and limits: Summed public TCR beta family frequency identified CMV carriers bearing the relevant HLA. What dominated the ex vivo response were HLA-C-restricted CMV-specific TCR beta clonotypes.

This clonotype has a handful of counts. Its antigen is as yet unknown. Sequenced input: PBMCs. The chain links TRBV29-1 to TRBJ2-7; D is possibly TRBD2 (5 bases). This receptor was identified in a human donor in good health (CMV status not recorded). Some clones in this sample may be carry-over from other donors' samples. The CDR3 sequence is CSVEESGKAYEQYF. In DNA form, the CDR3 reads TGCAGCGTTGAAGAGTCGGGGAAGGCGTATGAGCAGTACTTC.